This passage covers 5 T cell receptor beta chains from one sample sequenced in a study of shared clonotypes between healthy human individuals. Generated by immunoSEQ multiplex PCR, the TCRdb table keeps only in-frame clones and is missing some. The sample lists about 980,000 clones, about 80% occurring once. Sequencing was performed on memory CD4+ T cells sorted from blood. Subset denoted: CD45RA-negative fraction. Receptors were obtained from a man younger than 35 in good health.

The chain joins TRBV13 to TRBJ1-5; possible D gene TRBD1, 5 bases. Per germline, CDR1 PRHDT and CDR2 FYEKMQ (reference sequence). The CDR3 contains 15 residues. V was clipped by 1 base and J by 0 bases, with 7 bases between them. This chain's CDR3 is CASSLEGDSNQPQHF. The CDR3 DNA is TGTGCCAGCAGCTTAGAAGGGGATAGCAATCAGCCCCAGCATTTT.

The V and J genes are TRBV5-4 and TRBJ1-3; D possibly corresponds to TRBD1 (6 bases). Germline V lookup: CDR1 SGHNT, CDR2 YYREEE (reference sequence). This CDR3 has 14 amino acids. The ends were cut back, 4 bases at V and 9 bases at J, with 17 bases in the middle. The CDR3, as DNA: TGTGCCAGCAGCCGAGGGACGGACAGCGGCACCATATATTTT. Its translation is CASSRGTDSGTIYF.

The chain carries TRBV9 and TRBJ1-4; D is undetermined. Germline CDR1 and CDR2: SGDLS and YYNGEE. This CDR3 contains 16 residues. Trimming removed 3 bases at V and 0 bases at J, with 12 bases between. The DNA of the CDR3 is TGTGCCAGCAGCGCACGACGGTCAGCAACTAATGAAAAACTGTTTTTT. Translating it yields CASSARRSATNEKLFF.

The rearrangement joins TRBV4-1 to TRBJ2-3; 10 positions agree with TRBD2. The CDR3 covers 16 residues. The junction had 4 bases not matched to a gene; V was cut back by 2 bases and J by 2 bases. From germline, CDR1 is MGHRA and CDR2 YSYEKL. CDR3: CASSQLAGAFTDTQYF. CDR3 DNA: TGCGCCAGCAGCCAACTAGCGGGGGCCTTCACAGATACGCAGTATTTT.

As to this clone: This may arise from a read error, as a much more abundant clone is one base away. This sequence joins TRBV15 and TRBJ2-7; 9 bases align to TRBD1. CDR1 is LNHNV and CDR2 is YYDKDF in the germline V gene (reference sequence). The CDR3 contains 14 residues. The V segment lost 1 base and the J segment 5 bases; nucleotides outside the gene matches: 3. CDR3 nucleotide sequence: TGTGCCACCAGCAGAGGGGACAGGGCCCACGAGCAGTACTTC. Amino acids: CATSRGDRAHEQYF.